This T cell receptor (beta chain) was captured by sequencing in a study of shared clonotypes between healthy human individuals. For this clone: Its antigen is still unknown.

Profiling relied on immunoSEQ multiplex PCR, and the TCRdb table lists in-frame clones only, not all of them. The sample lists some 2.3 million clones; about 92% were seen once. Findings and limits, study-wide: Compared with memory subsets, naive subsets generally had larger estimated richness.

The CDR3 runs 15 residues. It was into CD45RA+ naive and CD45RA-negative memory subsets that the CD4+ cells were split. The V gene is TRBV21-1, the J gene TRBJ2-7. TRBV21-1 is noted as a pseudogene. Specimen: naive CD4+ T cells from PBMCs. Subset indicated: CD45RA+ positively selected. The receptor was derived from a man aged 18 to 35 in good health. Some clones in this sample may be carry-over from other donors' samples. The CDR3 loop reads CASSDGRTQPFEQYF. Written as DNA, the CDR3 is TGTGCCAGCAGCGACGGGCGGACCCAACCCTTCGAGCAGTACTTC.